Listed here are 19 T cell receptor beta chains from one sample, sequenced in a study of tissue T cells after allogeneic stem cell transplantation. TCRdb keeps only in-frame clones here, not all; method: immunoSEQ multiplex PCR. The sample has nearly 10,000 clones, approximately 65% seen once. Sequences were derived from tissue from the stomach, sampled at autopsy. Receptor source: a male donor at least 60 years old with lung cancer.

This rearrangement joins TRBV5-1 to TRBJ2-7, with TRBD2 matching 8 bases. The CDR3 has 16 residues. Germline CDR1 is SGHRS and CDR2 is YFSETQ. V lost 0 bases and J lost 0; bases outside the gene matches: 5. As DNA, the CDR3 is TGCGCCAGCAGCTTGGGAGCGGGGGCCAACTCCTACGAGCAGTACTTC. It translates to CASSLGAGANSYEQYF.

CDR3 region: CASKRQGAIEQYF. CDR3 coding DNA: TGTGCCAGCAAACGACAGGGGGCGATCGAGCAGTACTTC. The chain joins TRBV12-3 or TRBV12-4 to TRBJ2-7; 10 bases are shared with TRBD1. There are 13 residues in the CDR3. V was pared by 7 bases and J by 6 bases, with 6 bases of the junction left unmatched.

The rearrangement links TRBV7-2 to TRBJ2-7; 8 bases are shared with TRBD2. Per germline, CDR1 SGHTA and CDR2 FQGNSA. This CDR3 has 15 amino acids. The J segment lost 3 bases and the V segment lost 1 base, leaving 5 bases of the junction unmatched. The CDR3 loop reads CASSLGGLGHYEQYF. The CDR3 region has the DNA TGTGCCAGCAGCTTAGGGGGACTAGGGCACTACGAGCAGTACTTC.

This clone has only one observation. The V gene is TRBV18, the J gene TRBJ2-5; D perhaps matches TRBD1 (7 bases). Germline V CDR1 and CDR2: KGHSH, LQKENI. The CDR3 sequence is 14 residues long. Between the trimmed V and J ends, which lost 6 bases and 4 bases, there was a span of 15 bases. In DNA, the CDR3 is TGTGCCAGCTCGCTCGCAGGGGGGACAGAGACCCAGTACTTC. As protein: CASSLAGGTETQYF.

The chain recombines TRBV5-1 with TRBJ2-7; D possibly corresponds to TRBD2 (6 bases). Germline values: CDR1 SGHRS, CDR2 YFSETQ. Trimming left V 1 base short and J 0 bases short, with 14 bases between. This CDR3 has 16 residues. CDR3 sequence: CASSLIEGLSSYEQYF. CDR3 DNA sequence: TGCGCCAGCAGCTTGATCGAGGGACTGAGCTCCTACGAGCAGTACTTC.

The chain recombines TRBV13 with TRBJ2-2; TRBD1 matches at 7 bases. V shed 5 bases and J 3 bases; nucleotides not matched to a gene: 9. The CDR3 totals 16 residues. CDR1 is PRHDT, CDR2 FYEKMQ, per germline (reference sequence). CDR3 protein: CASSPRGQGDTGELFF. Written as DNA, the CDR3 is TGTGCCAGCAGCCCGAGGGGTCAGGGGGACACCGGGGAGCTGTTTTTT.

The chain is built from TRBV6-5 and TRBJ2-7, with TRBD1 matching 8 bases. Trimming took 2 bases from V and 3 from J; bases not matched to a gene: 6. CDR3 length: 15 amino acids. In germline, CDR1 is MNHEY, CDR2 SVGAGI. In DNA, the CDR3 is TGTGCCAGCAGTTACGCGGACAGGGAATTCTACGAGCAGTACTTC. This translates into CASSYADREFYEQYF.

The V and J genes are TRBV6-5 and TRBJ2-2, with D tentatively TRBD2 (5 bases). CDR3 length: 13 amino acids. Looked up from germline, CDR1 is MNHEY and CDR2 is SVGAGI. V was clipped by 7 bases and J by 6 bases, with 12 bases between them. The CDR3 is CASKNRRAGELFF. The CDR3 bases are TGTGCCAGCAAGAATAGGCGGGCCGGGGAGCTGTTTTTT.

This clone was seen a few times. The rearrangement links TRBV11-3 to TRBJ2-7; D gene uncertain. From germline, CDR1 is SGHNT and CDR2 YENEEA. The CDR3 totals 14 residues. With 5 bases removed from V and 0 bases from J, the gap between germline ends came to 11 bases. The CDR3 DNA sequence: TGTGCCAGCAGCCCAGCGAGAGGCTCCTACGAGCAGTACTTC. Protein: CASSPARGSYEQYF.

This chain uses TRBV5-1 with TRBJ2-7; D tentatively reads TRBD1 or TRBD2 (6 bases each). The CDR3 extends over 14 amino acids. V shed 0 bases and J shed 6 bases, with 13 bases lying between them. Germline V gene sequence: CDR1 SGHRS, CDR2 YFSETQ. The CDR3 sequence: CASSLEGGLGEQYF. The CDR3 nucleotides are TGCGCCAGCAGCTTGGAAGGGGGGTTAGGCGAGCAGTACTTC.

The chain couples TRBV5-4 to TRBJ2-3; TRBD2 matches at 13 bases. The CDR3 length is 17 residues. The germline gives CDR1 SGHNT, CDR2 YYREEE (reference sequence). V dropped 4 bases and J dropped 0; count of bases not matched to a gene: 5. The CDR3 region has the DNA TGTGCCAGCAGCCCAAGACTAGCGGGAGGTAGCACAGATACGCAGTATTTT. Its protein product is CASSPRLAGGSTDTQYF.

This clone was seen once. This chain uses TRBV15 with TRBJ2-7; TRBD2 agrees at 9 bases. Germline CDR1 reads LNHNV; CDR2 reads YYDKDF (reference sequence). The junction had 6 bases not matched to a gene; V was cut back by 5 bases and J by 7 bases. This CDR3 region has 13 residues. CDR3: CATSAQAGGEQYF. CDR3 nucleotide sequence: TGTGCCACCAGCGCACAAGCGGGGGGAGAGCAGTACTTC.

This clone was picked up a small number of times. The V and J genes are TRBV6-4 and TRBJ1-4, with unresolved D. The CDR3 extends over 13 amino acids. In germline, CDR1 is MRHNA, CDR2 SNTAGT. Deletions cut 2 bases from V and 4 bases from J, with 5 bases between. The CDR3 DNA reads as TGTGCCAGCAGTGACGGACTTAATGAAAAACTGTTTTTT. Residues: CASSDGLNEKLFF.

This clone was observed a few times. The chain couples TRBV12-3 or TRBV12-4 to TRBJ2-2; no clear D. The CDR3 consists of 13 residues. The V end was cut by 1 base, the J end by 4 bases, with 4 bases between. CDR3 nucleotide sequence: TGTGCCAGCAGTTTAGGGTTCACCGGGGAGCTGTTTTTT. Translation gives CASSLGFTGELFF.

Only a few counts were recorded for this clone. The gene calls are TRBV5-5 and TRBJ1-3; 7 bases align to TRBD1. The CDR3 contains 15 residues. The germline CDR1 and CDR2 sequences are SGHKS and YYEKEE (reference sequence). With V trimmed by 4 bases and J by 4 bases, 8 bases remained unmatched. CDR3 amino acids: CASSARQGVGNTIYF. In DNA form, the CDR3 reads TGTGCCAGCAGCGCCCGACAGGGCGTGGGAAACACCATATATTTT.

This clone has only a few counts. CDR3 amino acids: CASSYREDRLYGYTF. The DNA for the CDR3 is TGTGCCAGCAGTTACCGAGAGGACCGCCTCTATGGCTACACCTTC. The chain links TRBV6-2 or TRBV6-3 to TRBJ1-2, with D uncertain. From germline, CDR1 is MNHEY and CDR2 SVGEGT. V was clipped by 2 bases and J by 4 bases, with 14 bases between them. The CDR3 covers 15 residues.

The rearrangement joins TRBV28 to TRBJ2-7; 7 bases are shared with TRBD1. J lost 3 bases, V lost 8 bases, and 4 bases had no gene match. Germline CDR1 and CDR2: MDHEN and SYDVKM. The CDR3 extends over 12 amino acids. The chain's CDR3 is CASRDSLYEQYF. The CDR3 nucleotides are TGTGCCAGCCGGGACAGCCTCTACGAGCAGTACTTC.

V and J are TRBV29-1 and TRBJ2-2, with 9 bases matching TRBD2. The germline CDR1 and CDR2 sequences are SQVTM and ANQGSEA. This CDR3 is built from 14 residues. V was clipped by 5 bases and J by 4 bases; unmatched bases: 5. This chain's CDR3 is CSVSSGATTGELFF. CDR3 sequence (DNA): TGCAGCGTTTCTAGCGGGGCCACCACCGGGGAGCTGTTTTTT.

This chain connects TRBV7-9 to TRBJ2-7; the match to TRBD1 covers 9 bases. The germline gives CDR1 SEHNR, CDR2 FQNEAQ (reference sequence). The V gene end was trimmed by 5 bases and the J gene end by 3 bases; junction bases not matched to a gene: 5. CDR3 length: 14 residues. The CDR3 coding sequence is TGTGCCAGCAGCACGACAGGGGGAGACTACGAGCAGTACTTC. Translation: CASSTTGGDYEQYF. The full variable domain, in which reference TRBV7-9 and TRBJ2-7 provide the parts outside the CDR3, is DTGVSQNPRHKITKRGQNVTFRCDPISEHNRLYWYRQTLGQGPEFLTYFQNEAQLEKSRLLSDRFSAERPKGSFSTLEIQRTEQGDSAMYLCASSTTGGDYEQYFGPGTRLTVT.